The T cell receptor (beta chain) under discussion was sequenced for a study of T cell responses to AZD1222 COVID-19 vaccine. Whole-study findings and limits: Recipients of AZD1222 seropositive at baseline numbered only 6 or 7. Dominant CD4 TCR responses targeted spike regions 160-218 and 743-854. Repertoire sampling occurred only after the peak T cell response.

Profiled with immunoSEQ multiplex PCR; TCRdb holds only in-frame clones, not every one. Among some 140,000 clones listed, roughly 90% were seen once. Germline assignment: CDR1 MNHEY and CDR2 SVGAGI. This CDR3 contains 15 residues. V lost 1 base to trimming and J lost 7 bases; unmatched junction nucleotides: 8. Concerning this clone: Its antigen is currently unknown.

This chain uses TRBV6-5 with TRBJ2-7, with 9 bases that match TRBD1. The receptor's source is an adult in good health. Specimen: peripheral blood, collected on day 0 of AZD1222 vaccination. The CDR3 DNA is TGTGCCAGCAGTTACTTATCACAGGGGGCACGAGAGCAGTACTTC. This translates into CASSYLSQGAREQYF.